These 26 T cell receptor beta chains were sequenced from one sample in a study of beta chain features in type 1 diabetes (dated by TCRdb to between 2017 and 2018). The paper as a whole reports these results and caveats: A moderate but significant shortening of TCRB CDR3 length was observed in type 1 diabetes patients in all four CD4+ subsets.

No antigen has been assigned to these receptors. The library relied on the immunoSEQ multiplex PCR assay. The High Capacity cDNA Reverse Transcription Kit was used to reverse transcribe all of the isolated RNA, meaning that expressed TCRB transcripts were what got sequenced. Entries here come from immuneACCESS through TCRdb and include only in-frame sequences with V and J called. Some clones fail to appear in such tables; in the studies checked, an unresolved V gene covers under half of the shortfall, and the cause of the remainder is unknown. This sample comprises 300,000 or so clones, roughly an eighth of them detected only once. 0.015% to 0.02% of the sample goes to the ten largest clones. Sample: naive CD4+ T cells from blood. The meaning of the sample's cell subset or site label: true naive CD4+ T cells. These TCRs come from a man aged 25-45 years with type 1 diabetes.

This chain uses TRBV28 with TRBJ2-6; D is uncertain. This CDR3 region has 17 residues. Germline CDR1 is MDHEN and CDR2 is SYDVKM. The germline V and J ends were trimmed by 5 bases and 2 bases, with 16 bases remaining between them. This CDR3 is CASSPIPLNTGANVLTF. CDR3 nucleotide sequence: TGTGCCAGCAGTCCCATACCACTGAATACTGGGGCCAACGTCCTGACTTTC.

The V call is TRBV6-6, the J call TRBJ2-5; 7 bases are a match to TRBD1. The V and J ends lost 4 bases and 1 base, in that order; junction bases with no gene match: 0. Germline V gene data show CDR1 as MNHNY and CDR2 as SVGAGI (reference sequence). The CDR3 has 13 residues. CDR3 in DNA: TGTGCCAGCAGTTGGACAGGCCAAGAGACCCAGTACTTC. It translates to CASSWTGQETQYF.

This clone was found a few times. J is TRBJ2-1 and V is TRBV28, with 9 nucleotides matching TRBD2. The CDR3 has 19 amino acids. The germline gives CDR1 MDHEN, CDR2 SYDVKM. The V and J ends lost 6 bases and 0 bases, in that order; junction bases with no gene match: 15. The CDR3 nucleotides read TGTGCCAGCAGGAAAATAGCGGGAGCTAGTCCTAACTCCTACAATGAGCAGTTCTTC. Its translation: CASRKIAGASPNSYNEQFF.

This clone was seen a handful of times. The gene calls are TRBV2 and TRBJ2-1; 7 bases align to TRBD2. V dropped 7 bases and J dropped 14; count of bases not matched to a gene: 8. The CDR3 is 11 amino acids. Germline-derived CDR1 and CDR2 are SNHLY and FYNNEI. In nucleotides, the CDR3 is TGTGCCAGCAAACAGGCGGGAGTAAAGTTCTTC. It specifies CASKQAGVKFF.

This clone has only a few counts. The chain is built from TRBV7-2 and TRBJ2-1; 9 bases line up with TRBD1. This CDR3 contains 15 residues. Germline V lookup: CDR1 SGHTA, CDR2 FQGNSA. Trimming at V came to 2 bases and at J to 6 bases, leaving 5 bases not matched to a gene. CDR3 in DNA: TGTGCCAGCAGCTTATTCGCGACAGGGGGCAATGAGCAGTTCTTC. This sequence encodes CASSLFATGGNEQFF.

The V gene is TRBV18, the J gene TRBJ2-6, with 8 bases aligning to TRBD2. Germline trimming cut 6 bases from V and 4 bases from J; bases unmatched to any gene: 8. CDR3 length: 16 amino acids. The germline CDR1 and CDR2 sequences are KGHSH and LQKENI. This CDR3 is CASSSRGGSGANVLTF. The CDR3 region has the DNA TGTGCCAGCTCCTCCCGGGGGGGCTCCGGGGCCAACGTCCTGACTTTC. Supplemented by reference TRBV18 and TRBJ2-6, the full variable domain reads NAGVMQNPRHLVRRRGQEARLRCSPMKGHSHVYWYRQLPEEGLKFMVYLQKENIIDESGMPKERFSAEFPKEGPSILRIQQVVRGDSAAYFCASSSRGGSGANVLTFGAGSRLTVL.

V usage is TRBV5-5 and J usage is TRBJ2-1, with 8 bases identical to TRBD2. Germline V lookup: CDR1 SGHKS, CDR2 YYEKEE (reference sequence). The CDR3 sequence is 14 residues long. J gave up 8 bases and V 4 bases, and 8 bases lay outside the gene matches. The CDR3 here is CASSPRTSKDEQFF. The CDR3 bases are TGTGCCAGCAGCCCTAGGACTAGCAAAGATGAGCAGTTCTTC.

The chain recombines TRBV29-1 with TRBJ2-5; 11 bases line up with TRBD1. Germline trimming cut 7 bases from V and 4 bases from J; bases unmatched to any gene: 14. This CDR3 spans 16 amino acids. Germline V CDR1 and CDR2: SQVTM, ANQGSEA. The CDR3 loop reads CSAEIWGQGVLETQYF. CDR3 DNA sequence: TGCAGCGCCGAAATTTGGGGACAGGGGGTTTTAGAGACCCAGTACTTC.

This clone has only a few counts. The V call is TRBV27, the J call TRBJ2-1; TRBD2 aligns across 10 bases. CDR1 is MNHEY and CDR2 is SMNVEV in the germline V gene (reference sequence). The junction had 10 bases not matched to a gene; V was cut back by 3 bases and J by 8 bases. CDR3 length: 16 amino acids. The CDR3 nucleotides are TGTGCCAGCAGTTTTCTCGGCCTAGCGGGAGACCATGAGCAGTTCTTC. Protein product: CASSFLGLAGDHEQFF.

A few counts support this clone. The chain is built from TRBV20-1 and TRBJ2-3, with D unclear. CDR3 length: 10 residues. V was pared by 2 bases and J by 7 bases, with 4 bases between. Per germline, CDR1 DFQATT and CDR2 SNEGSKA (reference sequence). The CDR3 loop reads CSARSYTQYF. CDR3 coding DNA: TGCAGTGCTAGATCCTATACGCAGTATTTT.

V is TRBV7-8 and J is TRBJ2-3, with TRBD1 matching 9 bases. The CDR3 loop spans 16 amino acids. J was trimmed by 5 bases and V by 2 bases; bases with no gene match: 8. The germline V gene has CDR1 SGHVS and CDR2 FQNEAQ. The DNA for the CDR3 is TGTGCCAGCAGCTTAAGCGGGACAGGGCGGGGAGATACGCAGTATTTT. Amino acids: CASSLSGTGRGDTQYF.

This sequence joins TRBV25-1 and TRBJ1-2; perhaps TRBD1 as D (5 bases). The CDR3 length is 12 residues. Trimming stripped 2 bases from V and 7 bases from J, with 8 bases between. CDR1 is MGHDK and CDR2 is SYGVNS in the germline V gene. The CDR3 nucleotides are TGTGCCAGCAGTGAACAGGGCATTGGCTACACCTTC. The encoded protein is CASSEQGIGYTF.

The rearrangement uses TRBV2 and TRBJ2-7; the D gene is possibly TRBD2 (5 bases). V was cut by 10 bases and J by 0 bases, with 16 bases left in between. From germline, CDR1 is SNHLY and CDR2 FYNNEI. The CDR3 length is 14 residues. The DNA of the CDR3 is TGTGCCACCCGGCGAGAGCGGTCCTCCTACGAGCAGTACTTC. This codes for CATRRERSSYEQYF. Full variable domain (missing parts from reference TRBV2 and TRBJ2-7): EPEVTQTPSHQVTQMGQEVILRCVPISNHLYFYWYRQILGQKVEFLVSFYNNEISEKSEIFDDQFSVERPDGSNFTLKIRSTKLEDSAMYFCATRRERSSYEQYFGPGTRLTVT.

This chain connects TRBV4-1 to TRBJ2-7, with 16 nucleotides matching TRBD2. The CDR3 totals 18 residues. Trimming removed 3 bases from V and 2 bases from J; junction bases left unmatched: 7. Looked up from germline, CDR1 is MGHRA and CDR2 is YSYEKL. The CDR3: CASSHPGLAGGIAYEQYF. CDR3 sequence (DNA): TGCGCCAGCAGCCATCCGGGACTAGCGGGAGGGATAGCCTACGAGCAGTACTTC.

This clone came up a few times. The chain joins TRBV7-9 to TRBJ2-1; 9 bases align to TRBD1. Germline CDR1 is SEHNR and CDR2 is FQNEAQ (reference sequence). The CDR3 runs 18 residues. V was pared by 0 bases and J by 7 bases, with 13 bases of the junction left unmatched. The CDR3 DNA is TGTGCCAGCAGCTTAGCGCCATACCGGGACAGGGCGAAGAATGAGCAGTTCTTC. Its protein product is CASSLAPYRDRAKNEQFF. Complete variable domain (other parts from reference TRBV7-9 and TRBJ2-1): DTGVSQNPRHKITKRGQNVTFRCDPISEHNRLYWYRQTLGQGPEFLTYFQNEAQLEKSRLLSDRFSAERPKGSFSTLEIQRTEQGDSAMYLCASSLAPYRDRAKNEQFFGPGTRLTVL.

The CDR3 DNA reads as TGCGCCAGCAGCCAAGGTCCGCCGGGCCAGGGTCCCTACAATGAGCAGTTCTTC. Translating gives CASSQGPPGQGPYNEQFF. This chain joins TRBV4-3 and TRBJ2-1, with D perhaps matching TRBD1 (5 bases). The germline CDR1 and CDR2 sequences are LGHNA and YSLEER. This CDR3 is 18 amino acids long. V was pared by 1 base and J by 2 bases, with 18 bases between.

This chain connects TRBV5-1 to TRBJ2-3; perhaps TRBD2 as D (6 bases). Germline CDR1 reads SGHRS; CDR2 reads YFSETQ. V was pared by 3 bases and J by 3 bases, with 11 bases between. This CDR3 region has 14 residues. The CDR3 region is CASSSFGGTDTQYF. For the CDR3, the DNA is TGCGCCAGCAGCTCATTTGGGGGGACAGATACGCAGTATTTT. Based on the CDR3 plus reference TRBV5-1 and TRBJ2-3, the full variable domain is KAGVTQTPRYLIKTRGQQVTLSCSPISGHRSVSWYQQTPGQGLQFLFEYFSETQRNKGNFPGRFSGRQFSNSRSEMNVSTLELGDSALYLCASSSFGGTDTQYFGPGTRLTVL.

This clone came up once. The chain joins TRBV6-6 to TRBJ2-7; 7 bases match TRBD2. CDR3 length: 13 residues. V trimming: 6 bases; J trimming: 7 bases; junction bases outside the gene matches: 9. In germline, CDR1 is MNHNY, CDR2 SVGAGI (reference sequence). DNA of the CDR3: TGTGCCAGCAGGTTAACGGGAGGAAGTGAGCAGTACTTC. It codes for CASRLTGGSEQYF.

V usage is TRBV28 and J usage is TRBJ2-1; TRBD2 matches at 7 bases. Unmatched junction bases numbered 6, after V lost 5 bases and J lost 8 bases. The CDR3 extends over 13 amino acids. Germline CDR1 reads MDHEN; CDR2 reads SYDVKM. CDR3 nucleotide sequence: TGTGCCAGCAGTCCTCATACTAGCGATGAGCAGTTCTTC. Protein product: CASSPHTSDEQFF. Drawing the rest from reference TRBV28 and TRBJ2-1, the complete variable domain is DVKVTQSSRYLVKRTGEKVFLECVQDMDHENMFWYRQDPGLGLRLIYFSYDVKMKEKGDIPEGYSVSREKKERFSLILESASTNQTSMYLCASSPHTSDEQFFGPGTRLTVL.

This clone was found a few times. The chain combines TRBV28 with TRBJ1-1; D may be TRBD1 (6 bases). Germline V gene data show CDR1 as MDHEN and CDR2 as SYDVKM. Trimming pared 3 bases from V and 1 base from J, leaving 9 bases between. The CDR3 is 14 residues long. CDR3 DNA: TGTGCCAGCAGTTTGGACAGCTGGAACACTGAAGCTTTCTTT. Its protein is CASSLDSWNTEAFF.

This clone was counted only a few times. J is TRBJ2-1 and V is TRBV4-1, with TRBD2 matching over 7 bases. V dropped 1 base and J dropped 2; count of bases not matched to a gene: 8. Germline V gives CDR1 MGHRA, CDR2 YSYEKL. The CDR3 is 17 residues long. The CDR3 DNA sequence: TGCGCCAGCAGCCAAGTGCCTCTAGCGGATCCCTACAATGAGCAGTTCTTC. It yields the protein CASSQVPLADPYNEQFF.

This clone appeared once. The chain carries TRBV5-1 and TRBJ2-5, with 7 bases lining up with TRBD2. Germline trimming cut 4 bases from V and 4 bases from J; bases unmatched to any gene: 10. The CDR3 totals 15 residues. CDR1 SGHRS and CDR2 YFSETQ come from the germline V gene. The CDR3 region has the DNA TGCGCCAGCAGCGGGGGGGGAATCACGGGAGAGACCCAGTACTTC. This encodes CASSGGGITGETQYF.

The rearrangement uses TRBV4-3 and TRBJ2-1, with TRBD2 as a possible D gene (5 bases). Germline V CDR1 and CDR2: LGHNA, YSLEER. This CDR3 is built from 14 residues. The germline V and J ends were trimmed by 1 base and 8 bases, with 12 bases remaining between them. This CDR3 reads CASSQGQEVYEQFF. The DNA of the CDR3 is TGCGCCAGCAGCCAAGGTCAGGAGGTCTATGAGCAGTTCTTC.

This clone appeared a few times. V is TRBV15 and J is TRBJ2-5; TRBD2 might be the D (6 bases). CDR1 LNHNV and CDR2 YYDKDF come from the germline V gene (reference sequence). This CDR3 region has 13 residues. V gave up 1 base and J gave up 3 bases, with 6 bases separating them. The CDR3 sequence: CATSRGGEETQYF. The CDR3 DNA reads TGTGCCACCAGCAGAGGCGGGGAAGAGACCCAGTACTTC.

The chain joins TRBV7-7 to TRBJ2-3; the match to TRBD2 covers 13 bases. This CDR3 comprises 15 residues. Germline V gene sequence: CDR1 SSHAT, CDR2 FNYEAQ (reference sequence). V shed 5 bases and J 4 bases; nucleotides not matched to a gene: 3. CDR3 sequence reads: CASSRGLAGPDTQYF. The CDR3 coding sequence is TGTGCCAGCAGCCGGGGACTAGCGGGGCCAGATACGCAGTATTTT.

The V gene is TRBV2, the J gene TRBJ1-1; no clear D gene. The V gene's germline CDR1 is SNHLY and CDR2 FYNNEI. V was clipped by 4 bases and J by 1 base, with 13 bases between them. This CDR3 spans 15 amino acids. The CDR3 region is CASSVEFRPNTEAFF. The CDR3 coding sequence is TGTGCCAGCAGTGTGGAGTTCAGACCGAACACTGAAGCTTTCTTT.